This is a list of T cell receptor beta chains from one sample in a study of cytomegalovirus exposure and HLA in healthy donors. Measured with immunoSEQ multiplex PCR; TCRdb has only the in-frame clones, and not every one. The profile shows approximately 160,000 clones, 68% of them singletons. The sample taken for sequencing was PBMCs. The source of these receptors is a middle-aged man in good health and CMV-seronegative. Each CDR3 is given with its conserved first and last residue. The order of the fields is CDR3 protein, CDR3 DNA, V gene, J gene, clone size, D gene. The D gene is left open where the match is weak. Some rows mark clone size as missing; the rest say once, few, many or name a class of expanded clone.

CDR3: CASSTRDSYNSPLHF
DNA: TGTGCCAGTAGTACGCGGGACAGCTATAATTCACCCCTCCACTTT
V: TRBV19
J: TRBJ1-6
size: NA
D: TRBD1

CDR3: CASSLAGAGETQYF
DNA: TGTGCCAGCAGCTTGGCGGGGGCGGGGGAGACCCAGTACTTC
V: TRBV7-2
J: TRBJ2-5
size: NA
D: NA

CDR3: CASVPSGGGAGGYTF
DNA: TGTGCCAGCGTCCCGTCAGGCGGGGGCGCGGGGGGCTACACCTTC
V: TRBV7-9
J: TRBJ1-2
size: NA
D: NA

CDR3: CASSPRDSYGYTF
DNA: TGTGCCAGCTCACCTAGGGACAGCTATGGCTACACCTTC
V: TRBV18
J: TRBJ1-2
size: NA
D: TRBD1

CDR3: CASSERSGGATDTQYF
DNA: TGTGCCAGCAGCGAGAGGAGCGGGGGCGCAACAGATACGCAGTATTTT
V: TRBV9
J: TRBJ2-3
size: NA
D: TRBD2

CDR3: CASSAWDSQETQYF
DNA: TGTGCCAGTAGTGCCTGGGACAGCCAAGAGACCCAGTACTTC
V: TRBV19
J: TRBJ2-5
size: NA
D: TRBD1

CDR3: CASSPGTGEETQYF
DNA: TGTGCCAGCAGCCCCGGGACAGGGGAAGAGACCCAGTACTTC
V: TRBV5-6
J: TRBJ2-5
size: once
D: TRBD1

CDR3: CASSRGATGNTIYF
DNA: TGTGCCAGCAGCCGGGGGGCGACTGGAAACACCATATATTTT
V: TRBV28
J: TRBJ1-3
size: NA
D: NA

CDR3: CASTFLGGTPTGELFF
DNA: TGTGCCAGCACCTTCTTGGGGGGGACTCCGACCGGGGAGCTGTTTTTT
V: TRBV28
J: TRBJ2-2
size: NA
D: TRBD2

CDR3: CASSLSRQYQETQYF
DNA: TGTGCCAGCAGCTTATCCCGACAGTACCAAGAGACCCAGTACTTC
V: TRBV7-2
J: TRBJ2-5
size: NA
D: NA

CDR3: CASSIPPTGYIYGYTF
DNA: TGTGCCAGTAGTATACCCCCAACAGGGTACATCTATGGCTACACCTTC
V: TRBV19
J: TRBJ1-2
size: NA
D: NA

CDR3: CASSFAGQGGTEAFF
DNA: TGCGCCAGCAGCTTCGCAGGACAGGGCGGTACTGAAGCTTTCTTT
V: TRBV5-1
J: TRBJ1-1
size: NA
D: TRBD1

CDR3: CASSDRASGNTIYF
DNA: TGTGCCAGCAGTGACAGGGCCTCTGGAAACACCATATATTTT
V: TRBV7-2
J: TRBJ1-3
size: NA
D: TRBD1

CDR3: CASSSRVAISGANVLTF
DNA: TGTGCCAGTAGTTCCCGGGTCGCAATCTCTGGGGCCAACGTCCTGACTTTC
V: TRBV19
J: TRBJ2-6
size: NA
D: NA

CDR3: CASTSRTGASQPQHF
DNA: TGTGCCAGTACCAGTCGTACAGGGGCGAGTCAGCCCCAGCATTTT
V: TRBV19
J: TRBJ1-5
size: few
D: TRBD1

CDR3: CASSSTGGWTGELFF
DNA: TGTGCCAGCAGCTCAACGGGGGGCTGGACCGGGGAGCTGTTTTTT
V: TRBV7-8
J: TRBJ2-2
size: NA
D: NA

CDR3: CASSLGPGQDTEAFF
DNA: TGTGCCAGCAGCTTAGGTCCGGGACAGGACACTGAAGCTTTCTTT
V: TRBV7-2
J: TRBJ1-1
size: few
D: TRBD1

CDR3: CASSRDRGAIGELFF
DNA: TGTGCCAGCAGCAGGGACAGGGGCGCAATCGGGGAGCTGTTTTTT
V: TRBV7-9
J: TRBJ2-2
size: NA
D: TRBD1

CDR3: CASRFYWTGRAFF
DNA: TGTGCCAGCAGATTTTATTGGACAGGGAGAGCTTTCTTT
V: TRBV2
J: TRBJ1-1
size: NA
D: TRBD1

CDR3: CASSPPYDMSMNTEAFF
DNA: TGTGCCAGCAGCCCCCCTTATGACATGTCCATGAACACTGAAGCTTTCTTT
V: TRBV28
J: TRBJ1-1
size: NA
D: NA

CDR3: CASSLGGDYGYTF
DNA: TGTGCCAGCAGCTTAGGGGGGGACTATGGCTACACCTTC
V: TRBV7-9
J: TRBJ1-2
size: few
D: NA

CDR3: CASTLRRVSSTDTQYF
DNA: TGTGCCAGCACCCTGCGGCGGGTCTCTAGCACAGATACGCAGTATTTT
V: TRBV7-2
J: TRBJ2-3
size: once
D: NA

CDR3: CASSQAGQGSNTEAFF
DNA: TGTGCCAGCAGCCAAGCCGGACAGGGATCGAACACTGAAGCTTTCTTT
V: TRBV4-2
J: TRBJ1-1
size: NA
D: TRBD1

CDR3: CASSYGGRGTDTQYF
DNA: TGTGCCAGCAGTTACGGGGGCAGGGGCACAGATACGCAGTATTTT
V: TRBV6-5
J: TRBJ2-3
size: NA
D: NA